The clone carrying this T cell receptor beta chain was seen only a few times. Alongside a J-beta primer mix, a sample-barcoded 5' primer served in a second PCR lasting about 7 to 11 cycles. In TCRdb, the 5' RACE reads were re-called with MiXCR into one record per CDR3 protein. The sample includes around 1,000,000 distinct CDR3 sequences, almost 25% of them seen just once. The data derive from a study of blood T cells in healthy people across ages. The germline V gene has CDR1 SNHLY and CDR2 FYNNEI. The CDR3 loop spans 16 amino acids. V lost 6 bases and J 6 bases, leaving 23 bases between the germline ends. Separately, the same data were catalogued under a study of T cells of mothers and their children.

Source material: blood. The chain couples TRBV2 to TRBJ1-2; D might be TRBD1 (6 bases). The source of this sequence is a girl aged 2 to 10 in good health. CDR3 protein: CASRGGASLFSDGYTF. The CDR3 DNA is TGTGCCAGCAGAGGGGGGGCGTCCCTCTTCTCGGATGGCTACACCTTC.